This T cell receptor beta chain was profiled in a study of blood T cell repertoires in COVID-19. The wider study: Spain, Italy and the United States supplied samples that represented acute and convalescent COVID-19. T cells, B-cell-depleted T cells, or PBMCs supplied cDNA or gDNA.

The CDR3 runs to 15 residues. J lost 4 bases, V lost 6 bases, and 8 bases had no gene match. In the authors' methods: Reference gene primer amplification gave nucleated cell count estimates. The protocol was immunoSEQ multiplex PCR, while the TCRdb copy is restricted to in-frame clones and leaves out a portion. Clonal size and the V and J genes are those of that table, whereas D and trimming came from the DNA. The data show about 120,000 clones, about 86% seen once. The chain is built from TRBV6-7 and TRBJ1-5, with 8 positions matching TRBD1. TRBV6-7 is treated as an ORF (open reading frame) with a function not yet certain. This receptor was taken from a woman in her forties or fifties with active or convalescent COVID-19. The sample was peripheral blood. This CDR3 reads CASRPADRGNQPQHF. The DNA of the CDR3 is TGTGCCAGCAGACCGGCTGACAGGGGAAATCAGCCCCAGCATTTT.